These 8 T cell receptor beta chains were sequenced from one sample in a study of cytomegalovirus exposure and HLA in healthy donors. In the PCR, 60 Vbeta and 13 Jbeta primers were used. TCRdb keeps only in-frame clones here, not all; method: immunoSEQ multiplex PCR. The table lists about 31,000 clones, roughly two thirds of them singletons, with around 10% in the top ten. Material: PBMCs. All receptors come from a man in his forties or fifties in good health and CMV-seropositive.

The chain recombines TRBV11-1 with TRBJ2-7; perhaps TRBD2 as D (5 bases). The CDR3 is made up of 12 amino acids. The ends were cut back, 4 bases at V and 9 bases at J, with 13 bases in the middle. Looked up from germline, CDR1 is SGHAT and CDR2 is FQDESV (reference sequence). CDR3 amino acids: CASSSNQGGQYF. CDR3 DNA: TGTGCCAGCAGCTCTAACCAAGGAGGGCAGTACTTC.

The genes are TRBV19 and TRBJ1-1; 7 bases are a match to TRBD1. Germline V gene lookup returns CDR1 LNHDA and CDR2 SQIVND (reference sequence). This CDR3 has 14 residues. The ends lost 8 bases at V and 1 base at J; junction bases unmatched: 7. CDR3 protein: CASRQRTGNTEAFF. Here the CDR3 DNA reads TGTGCCAGTCGCCAGCGGACAGGGAACACTGAAGCTTTCTTT.

In this sample, this clone turned up a few times. V usage is TRBV6-1 and J usage is TRBJ1-1; 10 positions agree with TRBD1. This CDR3 spans 13 amino acids. CDR1 and CDR2 (germline): MNHNS, SASEGT. The junction had 9 bases not matched to a gene; V was cut back by 6 bases and J by 11 bases. The CDR3 protein is CASRATGGVQAFF. CDR3 in DNA: TGTGCCAGCAGGGCGACAGGGGGCGTTCAGGCTTTCTTT.

This clone occurred a few times. The V and J genes are TRBV15 and TRBJ1-2, with 8 bases fitting TRBD1. This CDR3 spans 15 amino acids. Germline V gene lookup returns CDR1 LNHNV and CDR2 YYDKDF (reference sequence). V lost 8 bases to trimming and J lost 8 bases; unmatched junction nucleotides: 16. The CDR3 DNA reads TGTGCCACCTACGACCCGACAGGGGATTCGAGGGGCTACACCTTC. It specifies CATYDPTGDSRGYTF.

The CDR3 DNA follows: TGCGCCAGCAGCTTGCTACAGGGGCCTGAAGCTTTCTTT. This translates into CASSLLQGPEAFF. V usage is TRBV5-1 and J usage is TRBJ1-1; the match to TRBD1 covers 7 bases. From germline, CDR1 is SGHRS and CDR2 YFSETQ. This CDR3 comprises 13 residues. J was trimmed by 6 bases and V by 1 base; bases with no gene match: 3.

The CDR3 reads CASSSGAAGEYGYTF. The CDR3, as DNA: TGTGCCAGCAGTTCAGGGGCGGCGGGGGAATATGGCTACACCTTC. This chain uses TRBV7-9 with TRBJ1-2; D may be TRBD1 (6 bases). This CDR3 region has 15 residues. Germline V gene sequence: CDR1 SEHNR, CDR2 FQNEAQ (reference sequence). V shed 6 bases and J shed 5 bases, with 19 bases lying between them.

The V call is TRBV5-4, the J call TRBJ2-3, with 14 bases that match TRBD2. This CDR3 region has 17 residues. Germline V CDR1 and CDR2: SGHNT, YYREEE (reference sequence). J was trimmed by 3 bases and V by 0 bases; bases with no gene match: 3. CDR3 sequence (DNA): TGTGCCAGCAGCTTGGGACTAGCGGGGGGGCGAACAGATACGCAGTATTTT. Amino acids: CASSLGLAGGRTDTQYF.

This clone appeared a few times. The CDR3: CASSFNRGREQYF. CDR3 DNA: TGTGCCAGCAGCTTTAACAGGGGTCGCGAGCAGTACTTC. The V and J genes are TRBV5-4 and TRBJ2-7; 7 nucleotides match TRBD1. Germline-derived CDR1 and CDR2 are SGHNT and YYREEE (reference sequence). The CDR3 runs to 13 residues. V gave up 2 bases and J gave up 6 bases; unmatched junction bases: 5.